This T cell receptor (beta chain) was documented in a study of T cell responses to AZD1222 COVID-19 vaccine. Study-wide results and limits: Baseline seropositivity occurred in only 5 to 7 AZD1222 recipients.

A word on this clone: Its antigen is unidentified.

V lost 7 bases to trimming and J lost 0 bases; unmatched junction nucleotides: 6. In germline, CDR1 is MNHEY, CDR2 SVGAGI. This CDR3 has 15 residues. Libraries were prepared by immunoSEQ multiplex PCR; TCRdb keeps only in-frame clonotypes and omits some of them. The sample includes about 150,000 clones, 85% to 90% of them seen just once. This TCR was recovered from an adult in good health. V usage is TRBV6-5 and J usage is TRBJ1-3; 7 nucleotides line up with TRBD1. This specimen was peripheral blood, taken on day 0 of MenACWY control vaccination. CDR3 protein: CASTIDRDSGNTIYF. Written as DNA, the CDR3 is TGTGCCAGCACCATTGACAGGGACTCTGGAAACACCATATATTTT.